The 27 T cell receptor beta chains below all came from one sample that was sequenced in a study of cytomegalovirus exposure and HLA in healthy donors. The study ran its PCR with 60 Vbeta and 13 Jbeta primers. Data came from immunoSEQ multiplex PCR; TCRdb stores just in-frame clones and leaves some out. Here the sample spans 100,000 to 150,000 clones, under 85% being singletons. Sequenced input: PBMCs. These receptors were taken from a boy aged 5-17 years in good health and CMV-seronegative.

This sequence joins TRBV6-6 and TRBJ1-6; 7 bases are a match to TRBD1. With 5 bases clipped from V and 7 bases from J, the junction kept 11 bases outside the gene matches. Germline V gene data show CDR1 as MNHNY and CDR2 as SVGAGI (reference sequence). This CDR3 region has 16 residues. The CDR3 spells CASSKTRGTRNSPLHF. The CDR3 DNA reads as TGTGCCAGCAGTAAAACCAGGGGGACGCGGAATTCACCCCTCCACTTT.

This clone was recorded a few times. This chain uses TRBV7-2 with TRBJ1-1; D unclear. V gave up 5 bases and J gave up 1 base, with 8 bases separating them. This CDR3 contains 13 residues. The germline CDR1 and CDR2 sequences are SGHTA and FQGNSA. For the CDR3, the DNA is TGTGCCAGCAGCGGATACAGGAACACTGAAGCTTTCTTT. This sequence encodes CASSGYRNTEAFF.

V usage is TRBV14 and J usage is TRBJ2-7; the match to TRBD1 covers 10 bases. The J segment lost 5 bases and the V segment lost 0 bases, leaving 7 bases of the junction unmatched. The germline V gene has CDR1 SGHDN and CDR2 FVKESK. CDR3 length equals 16 residues. The CDR3 sequence is CASSQDLPGTGDEQYF. CDR3 coding DNA: TGTGCCAGCAGCCAAGATCTCCCCGGGACAGGGGACGAGCAGTACTTC.

The genes are TRBV7-2 and TRBJ2-2; 10 bases map to TRBD2. In germline, CDR1 is SGHTA, CDR2 FQGNSA. V dropped 5 bases and J dropped 0; count of bases not matched to a gene: 3. The CDR3 contains 16 residues. CDR3 bases: TGTGCCAGCAGCGACCTAGCGGGGGCGAACACCGGGGAGCTGTTTTTT. Encoded protein: CASSDLAGANTGELFF.

Judged by abundance, this clone is medium-sized. The chain uses TRBV4-3 and TRBJ2-5; 9 bases are shared with TRBD2. Germline assignment: CDR1 LGHNA and CDR2 YSLEER. CDR3 size: 15 residues. Trimming cost V 0 bases and J 1 base; bases outside gene matches: 0. The CDR3 loop reads CASSQERGGQETQYF. The CDR3, as DNA: TGCGCCAGCAGCCAAGAGCGGGGGGGCCAAGAGACCCAGTACTTC.

The chain carries TRBV2 and TRBJ2-7, with 10 bases lining up with TRBD2. The length of the CDR3 is 16 residues. V shed 4 bases and J 2 bases; nucleotides not matched to a gene: 8. Germline V gene data show CDR1 as SNHLY and CDR2 as FYNNEI. Here the CDR3 reads CASSGRLAGDTYEQYF. The CDR3 region has the DNA TGTGCCAGCAGTGGTCGGCTAGCGGGGGATACCTACGAGCAGTACTTC.

The V gene is TRBV9, the J gene TRBJ2-1, with D unresolved. V gave up 4 bases and J gave up 8 bases, with 16 bases separating them. The CDR3 is 14 residues long. CDR1 and CDR2 (germline): SGDLS, YYNGEE. CDR3 sequence: CASSPQGGNHEQFF. As DNA, the CDR3 is TGTGCCAGCAGCCCCCAAGGCGGAAACCATGAGCAGTTCTTC.

The chain has TRBV9 and TRBJ1-1; the D is unclear. V shed 3 bases and J shed 3 bases, with 12 bases lying between them. Germline lookup yields CDR1 SGDLS and CDR2 YYNGEE. The length of the CDR3 is 14 residues. As DNA, the CDR3 is TGTGCCAGCAGCGCCGCTTGGCACGACACTGAAGCTTTCTTT. Amino acids: CASSAAWHDTEAFF.

This chain links TRBV11-2 with TRBJ1-2, with a tentative D call TRBD1 (6 bases). In germline, CDR1 is SGHAT, CDR2 FQNNGV. V lost 5 bases and J 4 bases, leaving 8 bases between the germline ends. The CDR3 length is 12 residues. The CDR3 spells CASSPDSYGYTF. The CDR3 region has the DNA TGTGCCAGCAGCCCGGACAGCTATGGCTACACCTTC.

The chain couples TRBV27 to TRBJ2-2; possible D gene TRBD1, 6 bases. The CDR3 has 14 amino acids. CDR1 is MNHEY, CDR2 SMNVEV, per germline (reference sequence). The germline V and J ends were trimmed by 6 bases and 3 bases, with 11 bases remaining between them. The CDR3: CASRQGSDTGELFF. The CDR3 bases are TGTGCCAGCAGACAGGGCTCCGACACCGGGGAGCTGTTTTTT.

The V gene is TRBV7-2, the J gene TRBJ1-5; 7 nucleotides line up with TRBD1. Germline-derived CDR1 and CDR2 are SGHTA and FQGNSA. The CDR3 runs to 14 residues. Germline trimming cut 5 bases from V and 6 bases from J; bases unmatched to any gene: 7. CDR3: CASSPAGGVQPQHF. In DNA form, the CDR3 reads TGTGCCAGCAGCCCCGCAGGGGGTGTTCAGCCCCAGCATTTT.

The rearrangement joins TRBV6-5 to TRBJ2-3, with D hard to call. CDR1 and CDR2 from the germline V gene are MNHEY and SVGAGI. This CDR3 has 14 amino acids. The germline V and J ends were trimmed by 5 bases and 2 bases, with 11 bases remaining between them. For the CDR3, the DNA is TGTGCCAGCAGTACCCCCACTATCACAGATACGCAGTATTTT. Its translation: CASSTPTITDTQYF.

This clone was seen once. The chain joins TRBV7-9 to TRBJ2-5; D remains unclear. The germline V gene has CDR1 SEHNR and CDR2 FQNEAQ (reference sequence). Trimming stripped 3 bases from V and 7 bases from J, with 9 bases between. The CDR3 totals 12 residues. Written as DNA, the CDR3 is TGTGCCAGCAGCTTGGAATCGGGGACCCAGTACTTC. Translation gives CASSLESGTQYF.

This rearrangement joins TRBV6-1 to TRBJ2-6; TRBD2 might be the D (5 bases). Per germline, CDR1 MNHNS and CDR2 SASEGT. The V end was cut by 5 bases, the J end by 0 bases, with 8 bases between. This CDR3 has 15 amino acids. DNA of the CDR3: TGTGCCAGCAGTACGGCGGGCTCTGGGGCCAACGTCCTGACTTTC. It codes for CASSTAGSGANVLTF.

The chain combines TRBV19 with TRBJ2-5, with D possibly matching TRBD1 (6 bases). Germline V CDR1 and CDR2: LNHDA, SQIVND (reference sequence). The CDR3 sequence is 15 residues long. V gave up 1 base and J gave up 5 bases, with 14 bases separating them. CDR3 sequence reads: CASSIVAGAMETQYF. The CDR3, as DNA: TGTGCCAGTAGTATAGTAGCAGGGGCAATGGAGACCCAGTACTTC.

This chain joins TRBV6-5 and TRBJ2-5; 8 positions match TRBD1. The DNA end is more similar to TRBJ2-7, so the J call may be wrong. The CDR3 sequence is 14 residues long. Germline CDR1 reads MNHEY; CDR2 reads SVGAGI. The CDR3 DNA reads TGTGCCAGCAGTTACCGACAGGGGACCTACGAGCAGTACTTC. This sequence encodes CASSYRQGTYEQYF.

The chain recombines TRBV30 with TRBJ1-6; a weak D match, TRBD1 (5 bases). In germline, CDR1 is GTSNPN, CDR2 SVGIG (reference sequence). V dropped 5 bases and J dropped 7 bases, with 9 bases sitting between them. The CDR3 length is 12 residues. The CDR3 is CAWGRANSPLHF. The CDR3 DNA reads TGTGCCTGGGGCAGGGCCAATTCACCCCTCCACTTT.

This chain uses TRBV9 with TRBJ2-1; 9 bases match TRBD2. V was clipped by 3 bases and J by 1 base; unmatched bases: 2. This CDR3 has 15 residues. Per the germline V gene, CDR1 is SGDLS and CDR2 is YYNGEE. CDR3 protein: CASSASGRSYNEQFF. CDR3 bases: TGTGCCAGCAGCGCCAGCGGGAGGTCCTACAATGAGCAGTTCTTC.

This chain links TRBV6-1 with TRBJ2-3; 7 nucleotides line up with TRBD2. Per the germline V gene, CDR1 is MNHNS and CDR2 is SASEGT. The CDR3 has 14 amino acids. J lost 2 bases, V lost 6 bases, and 5 bases had no gene match. The CDR3: CASRGGEHTDTQYF. The DNA for the CDR3 is TGTGCCAGCAGGGGAGGGGAACACACAGATACGCAGTATTTT.

The chain uses TRBV5-1 and TRBJ2-3, with 11 bases that match TRBD2. The CDR3 is 15 amino acids. After removal of 2 bases from V and 2 bases from J, the junction contained 1 base not matched to a gene. In germline, CDR1 is SGHRS, CDR2 YFSETQ. The CDR3 sequence is CASSFSGGDTDTQYF. The CDR3 DNA is TGCGCCAGCAGCTTTAGCGGGGGGGACACAGATACGCAGTATTTT.

This chain uses TRBV4-3 with TRBJ1-1; TRBD1 is a possible D gene (6 bases). The CDR3 covers 13 residues. Germline assignment: CDR1 LGHNA and CDR2 YSLEER. Between the trimmed V and J ends, which lost 2 bases and 11 bases, there was a span of 15 bases. The CDR3 loop is CASSQWDGRGAFF. For the CDR3, the DNA is TGCGCCAGCAGCCAATGGGATGGGAGGGGGGCTTTCTTT.

The rearrangement links TRBV4-2 to TRBJ2-7; 10 bases match TRBD1. The ends lost 1 base at V and 4 bases at J; junction bases unmatched: 13. Germline CDR1 reads LGHNA; CDR2 reads YNFKEQ. CDR3 length: 18 amino acids. For the CDR3, the DNA is TGTGCCAGCAGCCAAGTTTCCGGGACAGGGGTGACGGGGTACGAGCAGTACTTC. Translating it yields CASSQVSGTGVTGYEQYF.

The J gene is TRBJ2-1, the V gene TRBV29-1; 14 bases match TRBD2. The CDR3 extends over 16 amino acids. Germline lookup yields CDR1 SQVTM and CDR2 ANQGSEA. V was pared by 6 bases and J by 0 bases, with 4 bases of the junction left unmatched. The CDR3 here is CSVAGLAGVSYNEQFF. CDR3 sequence (DNA): TGCAGCGTCGCGGGACTAGCGGGAGTCTCCTACAATGAGCAGTTCTTC.

V and J are TRBV7-9 and TRBJ1-1, with 7 nucleotides matching TRBD1. V gave up 5 bases and J gave up 3 bases; unmatched junction bases: 6. The CDR3 extends over 14 amino acids. Germline V gives CDR1 SEHNR, CDR2 FQNEAQ (reference sequence). CDR3 coding DNA: TGTGCCAGCAGCCGTAACGACAGGGACACTGAAGCTTTCTTT. Protein product: CASSRNDRDTEAFF.

V and J are TRBV5-4 and TRBJ1-1; a possible D gene is TRBD1 (6 bases). The germline V gene has CDR1 SGHNT and CDR2 YYREEE (reference sequence). V was trimmed by 4 bases and J by 2 bases, leaving 15 bases between them. The CDR3 totals 15 residues. The CDR3 is CASSPPGQTNTEAFF. The CDR3, as DNA: TGTGCCAGCAGCCCACCGGGACAAACCAACACTGAAGCTTTCTTT.

The CDR3 here is CASSPYARTRFPYGYTF. Here the CDR3 DNA reads TGTGCCAGCAGCCCCTACGCAAGAACCCGCTTCCCCTATGGCTACACCTTC. The chain recombines TRBV14 with TRBJ1-2; D gene ambiguous. V shed 4 bases and J shed 4 bases, with 22 bases lying between them. The CDR3 is 17 amino acids. The germline CDR1 and CDR2 sequences are SGHDN and FVKESK.

The chain recombines TRBV10-3 with TRBJ2-7; 8 positions agree with TRBD2. V shed 4 bases, J shed 3 bases, and the junction held 5 bases outside the gene matches. The CDR3 sequence is 14 residues long. Germline V CDR1 and CDR2: ENHRY, SYGVKD. CDR3 in DNA: TGTGCCATCAGTGGAGGGGCGGGAGGCTACGAGCAGTACTTC. Protein: CAISGGAGGYEQYF.